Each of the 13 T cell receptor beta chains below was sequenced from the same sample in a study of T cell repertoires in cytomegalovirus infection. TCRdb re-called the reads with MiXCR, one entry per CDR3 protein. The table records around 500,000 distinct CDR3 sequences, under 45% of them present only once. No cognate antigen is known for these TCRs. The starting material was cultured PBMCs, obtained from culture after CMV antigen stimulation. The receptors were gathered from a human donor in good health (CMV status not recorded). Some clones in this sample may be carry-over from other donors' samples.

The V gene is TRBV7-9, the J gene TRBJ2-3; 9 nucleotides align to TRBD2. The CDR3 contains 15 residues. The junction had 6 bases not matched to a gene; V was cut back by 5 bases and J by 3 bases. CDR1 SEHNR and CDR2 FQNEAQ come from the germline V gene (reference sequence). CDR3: CASSTRGGRTDTQYF. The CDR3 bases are TGTGCCAGCAGCACGCGGGGGGGGCGTACAGATACGCAGTATTTT. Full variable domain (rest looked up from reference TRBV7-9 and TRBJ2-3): DTGVSQNPRHKITKRGQNVTFRCDPISEHNRLYWYRQTLGQGPEFLTYFQNEAQLEKSRLLSDRFSAERPKGSFSTLEIQRTEQGDSAMYLCASSTRGGRTDTQYFGPGTRLTVL.

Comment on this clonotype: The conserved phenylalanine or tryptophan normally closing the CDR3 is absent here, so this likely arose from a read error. The CDR3 DNA reads TGTGCCAGCAGCTTTTGGGAAAGCACTGAAGCTTTCCTT. It encodes CASSFWESTEAFL. The V and J genes are TRBV7-2 and TRBJ1-1; D ambiguous. Looked up from germline, CDR1 is SGHTA and CDR2 is FQGNSA. V was pared by 3 bases and J by 4 bases, with 9 bases between. The length of the CDR3 is 13 residues.

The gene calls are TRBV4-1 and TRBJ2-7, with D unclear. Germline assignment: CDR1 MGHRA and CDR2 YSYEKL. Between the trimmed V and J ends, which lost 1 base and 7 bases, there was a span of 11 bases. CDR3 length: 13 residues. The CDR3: CASSQGELREQYF. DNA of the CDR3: TGCGCCAGCAGCCAAGGGGAACTTAGGGAGCAGTACTTC.

This chain's CDR3 is CASSYSSLVSYEQYF. CDR3 in DNA: TGTGCCAGCAGTTACTCGAGTTTGGTTTCCTACGAGCAGTACTTC. This sequence joins TRBV6-2 or TRBV6-3 and TRBJ2-7; D ambiguous. Germline assignment: CDR1 MNHEY and CDR2 SVGEGT. Trimming pared 0 bases from V and 1 base from J, leaving 10 bases between. The CDR3 sequence is 15 residues long.

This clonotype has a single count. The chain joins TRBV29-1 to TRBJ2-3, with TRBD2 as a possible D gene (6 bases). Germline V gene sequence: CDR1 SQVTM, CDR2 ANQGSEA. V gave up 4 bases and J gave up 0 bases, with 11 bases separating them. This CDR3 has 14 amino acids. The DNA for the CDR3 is TGCAGCGTTGTGGAGGGGAAGAGCACAGATACGCAGTATTTT. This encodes CSVVEGKSTDTQYF.

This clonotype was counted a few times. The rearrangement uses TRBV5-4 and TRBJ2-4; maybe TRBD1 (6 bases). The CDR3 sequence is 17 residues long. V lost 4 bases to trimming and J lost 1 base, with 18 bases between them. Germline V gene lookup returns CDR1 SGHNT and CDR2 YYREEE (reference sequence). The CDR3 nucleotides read TGTGCCAGCAGCCGTCTGGGTACAGGGATCGCCAAAAACATTCAGTACTTC. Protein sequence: CASSRLGTGIAKNIQYF.

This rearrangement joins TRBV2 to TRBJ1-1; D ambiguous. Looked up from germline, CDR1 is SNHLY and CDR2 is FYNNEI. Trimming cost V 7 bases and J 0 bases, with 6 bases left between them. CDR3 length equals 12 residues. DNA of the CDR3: TGTGCCAGCACTGGTTTGAACACTGAAGCTTTCTTT. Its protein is CASTGLNTEAFF.

CDR3 residues: CASSLVRASGELFF. The CDR3 DNA is TGTGCCAGCAGCTTAGTTCGGGCGTCGGGGGAGCTGTTTTTT. This chain links TRBV7-2 with TRBJ2-2; D remains unclear. Between the trimmed V and J ends, which lost 1 base and 8 bases, there was a span of 11 bases. This CDR3 is built from 14 residues. Looked up from germline, CDR1 is SGHTA and CDR2 is FQGNSA. The full variable domain, in which reference TRBV7-2 and TRBJ2-2 provide the parts outside the CDR3, is GAGVSQSPSNKVTEKGKDVELRCDPISGHTALYWYRQSLGQGLEFLIYFQGNSAPDKSGLPSDRFSAERTGGSVSTLTIQRTQQEDSAVYLCASSLVRASGELFFGEGSRLTVL.

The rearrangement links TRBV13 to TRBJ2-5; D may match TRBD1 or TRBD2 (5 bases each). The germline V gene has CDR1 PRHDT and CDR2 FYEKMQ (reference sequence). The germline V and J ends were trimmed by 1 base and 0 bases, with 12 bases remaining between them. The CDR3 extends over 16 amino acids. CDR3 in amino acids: CASSLAVGGYQETQYF. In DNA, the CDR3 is TGTGCCAGCAGCTTAGCTGTTGGGGGATACCAAGAGACCCAGTACTTC.

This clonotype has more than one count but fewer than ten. DNA for the CDR3: TGTGCCAGCAGTAAAAGACAGGGCCCTGGAAACACCATATATTTT. It codes for CASSKRQGPGNTIYF. The chain combines TRBV7-2 with TRBJ1-3; 7 bases map to TRBD1. Germline CDR1 and CDR2: SGHTA and FQGNSA. Unmatched junction bases numbered 7, after V lost 6 bases and J lost 2 bases. The CDR3 spans 15 residues.

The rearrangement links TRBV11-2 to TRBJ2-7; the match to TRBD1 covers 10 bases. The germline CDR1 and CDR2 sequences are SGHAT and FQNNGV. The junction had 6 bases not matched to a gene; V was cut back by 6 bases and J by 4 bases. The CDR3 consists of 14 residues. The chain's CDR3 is CASSSTGQGYEQYF. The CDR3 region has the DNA TGTGCCAGCAGTTCAACGGGACAGGGGTACGAGCAGTACTTC.

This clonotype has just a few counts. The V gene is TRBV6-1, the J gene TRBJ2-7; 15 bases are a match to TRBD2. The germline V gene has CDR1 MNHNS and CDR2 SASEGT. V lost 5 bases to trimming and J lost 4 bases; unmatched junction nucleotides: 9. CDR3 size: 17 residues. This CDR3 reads CASSYYLGLAGGYEQYF. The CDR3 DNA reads TGTGCCAGCAGTTATTATCTGGGACTAGCGGGAGGATACGAGCAGTACTTC.

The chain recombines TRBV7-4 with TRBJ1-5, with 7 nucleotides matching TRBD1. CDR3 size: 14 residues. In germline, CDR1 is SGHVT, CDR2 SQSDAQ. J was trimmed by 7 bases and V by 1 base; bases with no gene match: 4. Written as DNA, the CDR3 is TGTGCCAGCAGCTTAGTAGGGGGCAGACAGCCCCAGCATTTT. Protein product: CASSLVGGRQPQHF.